The T cell receptor (beta chain) under discussion was sequenced for a study of blood T cells in healthy people across ages. The table lists this clonotype with a count of one. The authors ran a second PCR of about 7 to 11 cycles using a sample-barcoded 5' primer and a J-beta primer mix. TCRdb independently ran MiXCR on the 5' RACE reads; one entry per CDR3 protein. This sample has 1,500,000 or so distinct CDR3 sequences, with roughly 43% found just once. Germline CDR1 and CDR2: SGHVS and FNYEAQ. This CDR3 region has 11 residues. Deletions cut 6 bases from V and 9 bases from J, with 9 bases between. The sequence was collected from a woman in her late teens or twenties in good health. The V and J genes are TRBV7-6 and TRBJ2-1, with D perhaps matching TRBD2 (6 bases). Sample: blood. CDR3 in amino acids: CASRGGVEQFF. Written as DNA, the CDR3 is TGTGCCAGCAGGGGGGGTGTTGAGCAGTTCTTC.